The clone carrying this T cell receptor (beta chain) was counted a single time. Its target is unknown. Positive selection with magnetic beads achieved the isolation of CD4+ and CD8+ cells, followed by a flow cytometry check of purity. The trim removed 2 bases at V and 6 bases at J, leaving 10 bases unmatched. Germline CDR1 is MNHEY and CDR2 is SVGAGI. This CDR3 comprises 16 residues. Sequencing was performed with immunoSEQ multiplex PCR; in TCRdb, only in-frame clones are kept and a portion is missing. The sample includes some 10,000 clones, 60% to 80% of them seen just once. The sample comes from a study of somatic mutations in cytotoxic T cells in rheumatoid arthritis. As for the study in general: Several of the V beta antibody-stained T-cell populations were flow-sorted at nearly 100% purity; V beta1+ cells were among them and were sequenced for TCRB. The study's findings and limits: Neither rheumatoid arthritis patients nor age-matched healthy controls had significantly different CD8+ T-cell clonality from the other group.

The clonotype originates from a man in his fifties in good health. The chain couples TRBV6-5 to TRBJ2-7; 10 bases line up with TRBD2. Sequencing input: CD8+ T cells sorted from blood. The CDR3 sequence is CASSYARSGRAREQYF. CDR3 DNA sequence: TGTGCCAGCAGTTACGCCCGCAGCGGGAGGGCTCGCGAGCAGTACTTC.